The subject of this entry is one TCR beta chain. Repertoires were generated with immunoSEQ multiplex PCR, while TCRdb's copy carries only in-frame clones and drops some. The repertoire holds under 250,000 clones, roughly nine tenths seen once, with just over 0.7% in the top ten. The sample belongs to a study of blood T cell repertoires in COVID-19. The overall study: Samples representing acute and convalescent COVID-19 were sourced from the United States, Italy and Spain.

The CDR3 totals 14 residues. In germline, CDR1 is MNHEY, CDR2 SVGAGI. Losses at the gene ends were 0 bases for V and 6 bases for J; bases not matched to a gene: 5. The sample comprised peripheral blood. The TCR sequence derives from a man aged 35 to 55 with acute or convalescent COVID-19. The J gene is TRBJ2-7, the V gene TRBV6-5, with 7 nucleotides matching TRBD1. For the CDR3, the DNA is TGTGCCAGCAGTTACTCGAGGACAGGTGGCGAGCAGTACTTC. Amino acids: CASSYSRTGGEQYF.